This T cell receptor beta chain was identified in a study of T cells in Graves' hyperthyroidism and ophthalmopathy. Study in general: Blood was drawn when the patient was first diagnosed and still untreated.

Amplification targeted TCR beta CDR3 regions from RNA transcripts. HTBI primers were employed in a first-round RT-PCR of the TCR CDR3. TCRdb called the multiplex PCR reads again in MiXCR, with one record for every CDR3 protein. The profile shows approximately 720,000 distinct CDR3 sequences, roughly a sixth of them singletons. Study outcomes and limitations: The blood repertoire included most of the expanded thyroid clonotypes above 0.001. From stable hyperthyroidism, ophthalmopathy was set apart by a 13 V-J model.

PBMCs came from 8.5 to 10 ml fresh peripheral blood. Trimming stripped 1 base from V and 6 bases from J, with 12 bases between. The length of the CDR3 is 14 residues. Points on this clonotype: Its antigen is unknown.

This clonotype originated in a woman between 45 and 60 years old with Graves' hyperthyroidism that later progressed to Graves' ophthalmopathy. This chain links TRBV12-3 or TRBV12-4 with TRBJ1-2, with D unresolved. The sequencing sample was made of blood. The CDR3 region has the DNA TGTGCCAGCAGTTTAGTGGACCGGAGGAATGGCTACACCTTC. Amino acid sequence: CASSLVDRRNGYTF.